The source of this T cell receptor (beta chain) is a study of OX40 agonist ivuxolimab in advanced cancers. The study in broad terms: Ivuxolimab was an agonistic, fully human IgG2 monoclonal antibody directed against OX40 (CD134), a costimulatory receptor. The paper covers the monotherapy dose-escalation part of the phase I ivuxolimab trial, which included N = 52 patients. Prior anti-PD-1, anti-PD-L1 or anti-CTLA-4 therapy was permitted, and about 40% of dose-escalation patients had received checkpoint inhibitors. Intravenous ivuxolimab was administered to patients every 2 weeks at six dose levels: 0.01, 0.1, 0.3, 1.5, 3 and 10 mg/kg. Of the roughly 53 patients in dose escalation, about 19 had hepatocellular carcinoma, about 15 had melanoma, 9 had renal cell carcinoma and 9 had head and neck cancer. Partial responses occurred in three dose-escalation patients, of whom one had hepatocellular carcinoma and two had cutaneous melanoma. In the dose-escalation cohort, nearly 85% of patients were male, and the mean age was 60 years with a range of roughly 23 to 79. Peripheral TCRbeta sequencing was intended to test whether TCR sequence diversity was altered and clonal T-cell expansion was caused by ivuxolimab.

Genomic DNA was isolated from the sorted cells so that the TCRbeta CDR3 region could be sequenced. TCRbeta CDR3 regions were sequenced using the immunoSEQ Assay. TCRdb stores this immuneACCESS table with in-frame sequences only. Part of the clones is absent; in the studies checked, under half of the shortfall reflects unresolved V genes, and no reason is known for the rest. This sample comprises under 100,000 clones, 85% to 90% of them detected only once. The ten largest clones take up approximately 0.3% of the sample. Findings and caveats that apply to the study as a whole: Low levels of normalized T-cell clonal expansion were also seen in some patients who did not respond. Antigen specificity was not determined for the clonally expanded peripheral T cells. In the 0.1-3.0 mg/kg groups, partial responders were among the patients with the lowest normalized peripheral clonal expansion, particularly in CD8+ T cells. Clonal expansion of both CD4+ and CD8+ blood T cells was observed from baseline to week 6 at doses 0.1 to 3.0 mg/kg. After ivuxolimab, CD8+ T cells had more expanded clones than CD4+ T cells on average.

The trial excluded patients who had a history of autoimmune disease or were on systemic immunosuppression. Peripheral blood for TCR sequencing was collected from all dose cohorts at baseline, on cycle 4 day 1, and on cycle 7 day 1. Samples came from an open-label, multicenter, first-in-human phase I dose-escalation trial of ivuxolimab. Adults with locally advanced or metastatic melanoma, renal cell, hepatocellular, or head and neck squamous cell carcinoma were enrolled in the trial. Before TCR sequencing, CD4+ T cells and CD8+ T cells from peripheral blood were sorted into separate populations. About this clone: Its antigen remains unidentified. Base qualities are missing; no much larger clone stands one base away.

Its CDR3 holds 16 amino acids, cysteine through phenylalanine. CDR3 DNA is the only sequence kept; it has 48 bases, read in frame from the first base. CDR1 and CDR2, per the germline V gene (reference sequence), are LNHDA and SQIVND. The V end gives up 1 base and the J end 5 bases, leaving 3 bases in the junction not matched to a gene. The source of this sequence is an adult with an advanced solid tumor such as melanoma, head and neck, liver or kidney cancer. The sequencing here drew on CD4+ or CD8+ T cells sorted from blood, taken in a trial of the OX40 agonist ivuxolimab. The rearranged segments are TRBV19 and TRBJ2-7, with 15 middle bases fitting TRBD2. Here is the DNA: TGTGCCAGTAGTATAGGGACTAGCGGGAGGGCCGACGAGCAGTACTTC. The translation is CASSIGTSGRADEQYF. The CDR3 plus the reference TRBV19 and TRBJ2-7 genes for the other parts give the full variable domain: DGGITQSPKYLFRKEGQNVTLSCEQNLNHDAMYWYRQDPGQGLRLIYYSQIVNDFQKGDIAEGYSVSREKKESFPLTVTSAQKNPTAFYLCASSIGTSGRADEQYFGPGTRLTVT.